This TCR beta chain was captured in a study of CD8 T cells in ankylosing spondylitis. Findings and caveats of the study: Within ankylosing spondylitis blood, a TCR beta motif made up of roughly eight highly homologous variants appeared to be characteristic. Disease-associated clones were reportedly significantly overrepresented in matched ankylosing spondylitis synovial fluid. Both synovial fluid and blood in reactive arthritis had previously been reported to carry some motif variants.

This clonotype was seen a handful of times. Its antigen remains unknown. The CDR3 is 16 amino acids. The V end was cut by 0 bases, the J end by 0 bases, with 12 bases between. CDR1 and CDR2 from the germline V gene are SGDLS and YYNGEE. Quantitative barcoded 5'-RACE was used to prepare TCR beta libraries. TCRdb used MiXCR to reprocess the 5' RACE reads, holding one entry per CDR3 protein. The table includes 200,000 to 250,000 distinct CDR3 sequences, about 7% detected once. The gene calls are TRBV9 and TRBJ1-1; TRBD1 might be the D (5 bases). The clonotype comes from a male donor with ankylosing spondylitis. The sequenced sample was blood, either unsorted or a sorted T cell fraction (not recorded which). The DNA for the CDR3 is TGTGCCAGCAGCGTAGGTAGGGGAGGGATGAACACTGAAGCTTTCTTT. Protein product: CASSVGRGGMNTEAFF.